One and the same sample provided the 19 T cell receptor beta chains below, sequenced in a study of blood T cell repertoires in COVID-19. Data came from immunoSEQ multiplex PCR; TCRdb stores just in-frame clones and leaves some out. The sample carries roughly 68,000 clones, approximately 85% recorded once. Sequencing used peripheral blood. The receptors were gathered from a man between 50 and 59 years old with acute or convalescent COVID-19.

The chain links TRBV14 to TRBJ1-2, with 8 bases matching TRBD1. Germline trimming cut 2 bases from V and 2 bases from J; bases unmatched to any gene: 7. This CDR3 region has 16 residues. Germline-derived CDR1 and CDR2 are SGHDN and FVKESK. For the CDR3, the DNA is TGTGCCAGCAGCCAACGGGGACAGGATCTAAACTATGGCTACACCTTC. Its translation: CASSQRGQDLNYGYTF.

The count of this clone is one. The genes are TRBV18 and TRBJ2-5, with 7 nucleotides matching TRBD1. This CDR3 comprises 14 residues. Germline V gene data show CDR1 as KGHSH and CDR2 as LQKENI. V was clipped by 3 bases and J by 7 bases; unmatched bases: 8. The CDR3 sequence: CASSPLTGLGTQYF. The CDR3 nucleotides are TGTGCCAGCTCACCGCTGACAGGGTTGGGGACCCAGTACTTC.

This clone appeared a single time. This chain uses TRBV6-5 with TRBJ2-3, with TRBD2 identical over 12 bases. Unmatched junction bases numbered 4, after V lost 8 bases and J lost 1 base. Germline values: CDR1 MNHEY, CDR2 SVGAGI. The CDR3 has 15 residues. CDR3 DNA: TGTGCCAGCCGGACTAGCGGGGCAGGCACAGATACGCAGTATTTT. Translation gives CASRTSGAGTDTQYF.

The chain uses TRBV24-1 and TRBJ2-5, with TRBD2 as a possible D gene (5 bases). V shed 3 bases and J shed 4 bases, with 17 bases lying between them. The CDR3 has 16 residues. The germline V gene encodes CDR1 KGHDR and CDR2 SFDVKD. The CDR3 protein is CATSDPSGPAGETQYF. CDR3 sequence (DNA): TGTGCCACCAGTGATCCCTCCGGGCCGGCGGGAGAGACCCAGTACTTC.

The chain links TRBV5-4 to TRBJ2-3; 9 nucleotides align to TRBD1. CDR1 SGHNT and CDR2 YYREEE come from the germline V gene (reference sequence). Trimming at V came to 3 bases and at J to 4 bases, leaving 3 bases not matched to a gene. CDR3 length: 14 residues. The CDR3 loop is CASSSQGAADTQYF. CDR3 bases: TGTGCCAGCAGCTCACAGGGGGCGGCAGATACGCAGTATTTT.

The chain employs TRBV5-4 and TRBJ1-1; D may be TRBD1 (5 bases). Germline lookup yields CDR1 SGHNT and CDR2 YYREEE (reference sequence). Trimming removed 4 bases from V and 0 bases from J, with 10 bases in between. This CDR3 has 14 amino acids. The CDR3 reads CASSPQDMNTEAFF. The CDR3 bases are TGTGCCAGCAGCCCCCAGGACATGAACACTGAAGCTTTCTTT.

CDR3 in DNA: TGTGCCAGCAGCCAAGATTGGCTAGCGGGGGGTTCCTACAATGAGCAGTTCTTC. Residues: CASSQDWLAGGSYNEQFF. The V call is TRBV14, the J call TRBJ2-1; 11 bases match TRBD2. Germline V gene sequence: CDR1 SGHDN, CDR2 FVKESK. The CDR3 has 18 residues. V trimming: 0 bases; J trimming: 1 base; junction bases outside the gene matches: 5.

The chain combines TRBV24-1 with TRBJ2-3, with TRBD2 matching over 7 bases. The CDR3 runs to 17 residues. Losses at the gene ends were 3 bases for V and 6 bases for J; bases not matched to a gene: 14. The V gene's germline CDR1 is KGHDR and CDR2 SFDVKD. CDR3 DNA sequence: TGTGCCACCAGTGATCCTGCTGAGGGCGGGGGAGGGGATACGCAGTATTTT. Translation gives CATSDPAEGGGGDTQYF.

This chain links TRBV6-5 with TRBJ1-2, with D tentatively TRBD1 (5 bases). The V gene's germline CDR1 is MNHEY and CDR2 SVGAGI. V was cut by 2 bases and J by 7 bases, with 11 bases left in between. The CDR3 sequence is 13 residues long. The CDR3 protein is CASSYAGRGGYTF. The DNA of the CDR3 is TGTGCCAGCAGTTACGCGGGGAGGGGTGGCTACACCTTC.

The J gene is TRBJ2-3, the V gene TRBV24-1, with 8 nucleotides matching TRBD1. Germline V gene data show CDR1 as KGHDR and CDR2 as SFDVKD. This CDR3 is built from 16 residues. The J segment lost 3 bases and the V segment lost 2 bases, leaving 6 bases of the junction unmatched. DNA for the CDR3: TGTGCCACCAGTGATTCCCACGGACAGGGAACAGATACGCAGTATTTT. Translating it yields CATSDSHGQGTDTQYF.

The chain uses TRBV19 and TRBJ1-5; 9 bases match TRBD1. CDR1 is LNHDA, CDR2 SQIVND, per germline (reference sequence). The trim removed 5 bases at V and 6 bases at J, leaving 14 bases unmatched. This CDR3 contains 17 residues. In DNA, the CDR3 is TGTGCCAGTAGTTTGACGAGACCGGGACAGGGTTCTCAGCCCCAGCATTTT. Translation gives CASSLTRPGQGSQPQHF.

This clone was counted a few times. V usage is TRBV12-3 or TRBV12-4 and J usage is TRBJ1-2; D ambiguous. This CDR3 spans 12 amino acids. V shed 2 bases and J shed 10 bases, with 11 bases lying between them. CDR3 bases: TGTGCCAGCAGTTTATCGCTTCGGGACTACACCTTC. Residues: CASSLSLRDYTF.

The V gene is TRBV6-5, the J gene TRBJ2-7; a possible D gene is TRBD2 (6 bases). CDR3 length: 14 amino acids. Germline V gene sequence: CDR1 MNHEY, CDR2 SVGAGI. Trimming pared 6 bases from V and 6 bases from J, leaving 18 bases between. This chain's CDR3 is CASRRPGVLIEQYF. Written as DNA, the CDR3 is TGTGCCAGCAGGCGACCGGGGGTCCTAATCGAGCAGTACTTC.

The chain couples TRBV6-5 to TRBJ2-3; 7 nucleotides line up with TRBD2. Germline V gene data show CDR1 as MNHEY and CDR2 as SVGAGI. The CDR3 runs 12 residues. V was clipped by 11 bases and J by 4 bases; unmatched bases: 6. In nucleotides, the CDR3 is TGTGCCGCGAGCGGGGAGGCAGATACGCAGTATTTT. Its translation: CAASGEADTQYF.

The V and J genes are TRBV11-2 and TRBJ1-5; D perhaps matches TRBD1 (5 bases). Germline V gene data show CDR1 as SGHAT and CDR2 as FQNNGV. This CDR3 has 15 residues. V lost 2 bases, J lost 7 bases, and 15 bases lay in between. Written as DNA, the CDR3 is TGTGCCAGCAGCTTATCCGGGGGTACGACGCAGCCCCAGCATTTT. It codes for CASSLSGGTTQPQHF.

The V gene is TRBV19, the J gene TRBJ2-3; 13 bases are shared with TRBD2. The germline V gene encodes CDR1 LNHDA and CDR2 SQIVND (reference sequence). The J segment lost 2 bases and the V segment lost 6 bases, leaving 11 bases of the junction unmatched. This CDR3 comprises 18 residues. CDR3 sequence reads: CASSPVILAGGSTDTQYF. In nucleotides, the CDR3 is TGTGCCAGTAGCCCCGTTATACTAGCGGGGGGGTCCACAGATACGCAGTATTTT.

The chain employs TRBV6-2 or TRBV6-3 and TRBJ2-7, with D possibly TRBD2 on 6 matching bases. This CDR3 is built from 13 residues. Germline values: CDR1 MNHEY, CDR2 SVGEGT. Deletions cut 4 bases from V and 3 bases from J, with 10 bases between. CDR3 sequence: CASSFGGYYEQYF. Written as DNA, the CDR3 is TGTGCCAGCAGTTTCGGGGGTTACTACGAGCAGTACTTC.

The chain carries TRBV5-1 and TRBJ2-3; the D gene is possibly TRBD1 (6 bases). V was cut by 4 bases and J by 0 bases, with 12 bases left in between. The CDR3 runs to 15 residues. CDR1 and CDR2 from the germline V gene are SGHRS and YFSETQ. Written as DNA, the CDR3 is TGCGCCAGCAGCACGACAGGCGGTAGCACAGATACGCAGTATTTT. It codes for CASSTTGGSTDTQYF.

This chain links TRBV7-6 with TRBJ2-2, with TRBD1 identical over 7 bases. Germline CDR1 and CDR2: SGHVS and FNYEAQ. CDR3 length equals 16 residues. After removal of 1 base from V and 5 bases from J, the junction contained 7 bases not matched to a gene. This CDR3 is CASSLDRQGGTGELFF. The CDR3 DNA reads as TGTGCCAGCAGCTTAGATCGACAGGGTGGGACCGGGGAGCTGTTTTTT.